Listed here is a single T cell receptor beta chain. The CDR3 extends over 16 amino acids. After removal of 6 bases from V and 2 bases from J, the junction contained 10 bases not matched to a gene. Germline V gene data show CDR1 as MNHEY and CDR2 as SVGEGT. This sample was taken from a study of blood T cell repertoires in COVID-19. TCRdb keeps only in-frame clones here, not all; method: immunoSEQ multiplex PCR. In the table there are just over 150,000 clones, almost 85% of which are singletons. Source material: peripheral blood. The source of this sequence is a woman of 80 years or more with acute or convalescent COVID-19. The chain uses TRBV6-2 or TRBV6-3 and TRBJ2-7; 10 bases fit TRBD2. The CDR3 sequence is CASRPRGSGRAYEQYF. DNA for the CDR3: TGTGCCAGCAGACCTAGGGGGAGCGGGAGGGCCTACGAGCAGTACTTC.